This T cell receptor beta chain was obtained from a study of blood T cell repertoires in COVID-19. Study background: From T cells, B-cell-depleted T cells, or PBMCs came the material, which was cDNA or gDNA.

The protocol was immunoSEQ multiplex PCR, while the TCRdb copy is restricted to in-frame clones and leaves out a portion. This table has some 320,000 clones, around 87% appearing once. The CDR3 length is 16 residues. V trimming: 0 bases; J trimming: 6 bases; junction bases outside the gene matches: 7. Germline loops: CDR1 KGHDR, CDR2 SFDVKD. This receptor was identified in a woman in her twenties or thirties who had recovered from COVID-19. The chain uses TRBV24-1 and TRBJ2-7, with TRBD1 matching 10 bases. Specimen: PBMCs or T cells enriched from blood (not recorded which). This chain's CDR3 is CATSDLRGTGVAEQYF. CDR3 DNA: TGTGCCACCAGTGATTTGCGGGGGACAGGGGTGGCCGAGCAGTACTTC.